The 9 T cell receptor beta chains below were found in one sample sequenced in a study of early T cells in non-severe SARS-CoV-2 infection. TCRdb used MiXCR to reprocess the 5' RACE reads, holding one entry per CDR3 protein. The sample has 80,000 to 95,000 distinct CDR3 sequences, roughly 15% seen once. Sequencing used whole blood, obtained at baseline. All receptors come from an adult who was a healthcare worker with PCR-confirmed SARS-CoV-2 infection or an uninfected control (not recorded which).

The V call is TRBV12-5, the J call TRBJ1-3; D unresolved. Trimming removed 2 bases from V and 1 base from J, with 0 bases in between. Germline V gene data show CDR1 as LGHNT and CDR2 as FRNRAP. The CDR3 consists of 12 residues. The CDR3 DNA reads as TGTGCTAGTGGTTTGTCTGGAAACACCATATATTTT. This translates into CASGLSGNTIYF.

This chain joins TRBV9 and TRBJ2-1, with TRBD2 matching over 7 bases. The CDR3 runs to 13 residues. Germline V CDR1 and CDR2: SGDLS, YYNGEE. Trimming at V came to 0 bases and at J to 9 bases, leaving 3 bases not matched to a gene. The CDR3 DNA is TGTGCCAGCAGCGTAGACGGCGGGAGTGAGCAGTTCTTC. Its translation is CASSVDGGSEQFF.

This clonotype has only a few counts. The J gene is TRBJ2-6, the V gene TRBV9, with D perhaps TRBD2 (6 bases). The V gene lost 4 bases and the J gene lost 0 bases, with 14 bases spanning the gap. Germline lookup yields CDR1 SGDLS and CDR2 YYNGEE. The CDR3 is 17 residues long. This CDR3 is CASSSPGLRSGANVLTF. In DNA, the CDR3 is TGTGCCAGCAGCTCGCCGGGACTTCGCTCTGGGGCCAACGTCCTGACTTTC.

The chain has TRBV7-8 and TRBJ2-3; a weak D match, TRBD2 (6 bases). The CDR3 consists of 15 residues. Trimming removed 3 bases at V and 2 bases at J, with 12 bases between. CDR1 and CDR2 from the germline V gene are SGHVS and FQNEAQ. DNA for the CDR3: TGTGCCAGCAGCTTCCCTTTAGCGGACACAGATACGCAGTATTTT. Amino acid sequence: CASSFPLADTDTQYF.

In its sample, this clonotype was seen a few times. V gene TRBV18 combines with J gene TRBJ2-1; a weak D match, TRBD2 (6 bases). The CDR3 sequence is 16 residues long. Germline lookup yields CDR1 KGHSH and CDR2 LQKENI. V was pared by 5 bases and J by 0 bases, with 14 bases between. CDR3 nucleotides: TGTGCCAGCTCATCAATAGCGGAGCTCTCCTACAATGAGCAGTTCTTC. Translation: CASSSIAELSYNEQFF.

This clonotype was seen a handful of times. The V gene is TRBV20-1, the J gene TRBJ2-7; D may match TRBD1 or TRBD2 (5 bases each). The ends were cut back, 5 bases at V and 2 bases at J, with 13 bases in the middle. This CDR3 spans 13 amino acids. Germline V gene lookup returns CDR1 DFQATT and CDR2 SNEGSKA (reference sequence). The CDR3 DNA sequence: TGCAGTGCTGGGACCGATCACACCTACGAGCAGTACTTC. Protein sequence: CSAGTDHTYEQYF.

This clonotype was seen a handful of times. The V gene is TRBV6-2 or TRBV6-3, the J gene TRBJ2-7; maybe TRBD2 (6 bases). This CDR3 contains 14 residues. The V gene lost 2 bases and the J gene lost 12 bases, with 20 bases spanning the gap. Germline lookup yields CDR1 MNHEY and CDR2 SVGEGT. CDR3 sequence: CASSYGGTGTVGYF. The DNA of the CDR3 is TGTGCCAGCAGTTACGGAGGGACTGGGACCGTAGGGTACTTC.

This clonotype has a handful of counts. The V and J genes are TRBV28 and TRBJ2-5; the match to TRBD2 covers 13 bases. V shed 8 bases and J 4 bases; nucleotides not matched to a gene: 4. The germline V gene has CDR1 MDHEN and CDR2 SYDVKM. The CDR3 runs to 14 residues. The CDR3 sequence is CASGWTSGGETQYF. The DNA for the CDR3 is TGTGCCAGCGGGTGGACTAGCGGGGGAGAGACCCAGTACTTC.

This clonotype was detected many times. The DNA of the CDR3 is TGTGCCAGCAGGAGTTGGCCCAAAAACATTCAGTACTTC. Translating it yields CASRSWPKNIQYF. The chain joins TRBV6-5 to TRBJ2-4; D not resolved. With 6 bases removed from V and 2 bases from J, the gap between germline ends came to 8 bases. This CDR3 is built from 13 residues. CDR1 and CDR2 (germline): MNHEY, SVGAGI.